The 29 T cell receptor beta chains presented below share a single source sample, sequenced in a study of blood T cell repertoires in COVID-19. Profiled with immunoSEQ multiplex PCR; TCRdb holds only in-frame clones, not every one. The sample lists roughly 150,000 clones, roughly 84% occurring once. The sample consisted of PBMCs or T cells enriched from blood (not recorded which). The receptors shown here come from a man in his sixties who had recovered from COVID-19.

The chain uses TRBV7-9 and TRBJ2-2; D is ambiguous. The V end was cut by 5 bases, the J end by 4 bases, with 11 bases between. The CDR3 spans 14 residues. Per the germline V gene, CDR1 is SEHNR and CDR2 is FQNEAQ (reference sequence). The CDR3 DNA reads as TGTGCCAGCAGCCCACGAAAACTCACCGGGGAGCTGTTTTTT. Encoded protein: CASSPRKLTGELFF.

CDR3 bases: TGTGCCAGCAGCTTCGGGTTCCGCGATTCACCCCTCCACTTT. Protein product: CASSFGFRDSPLHF. This chain uses TRBV7-9 with TRBJ1-6; D not resolved. Germline V CDR1 and CDR2: SEHNR, FQNEAQ (reference sequence). Trimming stripped 3 bases from V and 8 bases from J, with 11 bases between. This CDR3 has 14 residues.

V usage is TRBV7-8 and J usage is TRBJ2-5; TRBD2 aligns across 10 bases. This CDR3 is 16 amino acids long. V was clipped by 5 bases and J by 0 bases; unmatched bases: 6. CDR1 is SGHVS, CDR2 FQNEAQ, per germline. The CDR3 protein is CASSKLAGRYQETQYF. The CDR3 DNA sequence: TGTGCCAGCAGCAAACTAGCGGGGAGGTACCAAGAGACCCAGTACTTC.

The rearrangement links TRBV5-1 to TRBJ2-5; 7 bases are a match to TRBD2. Germline V lookup: CDR1 SGHRS, CDR2 YFSETQ. The CDR3 is made up of 13 amino acids. V lost 4 bases and J lost 0; bases outside the gene matches: 0. The CDR3 DNA follows: TGCGCCAGCAGCCGGGGGGACCAAGAGACCCAGTACTTC. It codes for CASSRGDQETQYF.

This chain joins TRBV5-1 and TRBJ2-5; D may be TRBD2 (5 bases). CDR1 is SGHRS and CDR2 is YFSETQ in the germline V gene. Between the trimmed V and J ends, which lost 0 bases and 2 bases, there was a span of 11 bases. The CDR3 sequence is 15 residues long. CDR3 residues: CASSLASGSQETQYF. The CDR3 DNA reads as TGCGCCAGCAGCTTGGCTTCGGGATCTCAAGAGACCCAGTACTTC.

The chain has TRBV5-1 and TRBJ1-6; D not certain. Germline CDR1 reads SGHRS; CDR2 reads YFSETQ. This CDR3 is built from 16 residues. V was pared by 0 bases and J by 5 bases, with 12 bases between. This CDR3 reads CASSLAGANDNSPLHF. The CDR3 coding sequence is TGCGCCAGCAGCTTGGCGGGTGCAAACGATAATTCACCCCTCCACTTT. Combining the CDR3 with reference TRBV5-1 and TRBJ1-6 gives the whole variable domain KAGVTQTPRYLIKTRGQQVTLSCSPISGHRSVSWYQQTPGQGLQFLFEYFSETQRNKGNFPGRFSGRQFSNSRSEMNVSTLELGDSALYLCASSLAGANDNSPLHFGNGTRLTVT.

This chain joins TRBV27 and TRBJ1-5; 9 bases align to TRBD1. This CDR3 region has 17 residues. J gave up 2 bases and V 2 bases, and 7 bases lay outside the gene matches. Looked up from germline, CDR1 is MNHEY and CDR2 is SMNVEV (reference sequence). The CDR3 is CASSLERQGDGNQPQHF. The DNA of the CDR3 is TGTGCCAGCAGTTTAGAGAGACAGGGGGATGGCAATCAGCCCCAGCATTTT.

This clone was picked up a small number of times. The V call is TRBV6-5, the J call TRBJ2-7, with 7 bases aligning to TRBD1. This CDR3 spans 14 amino acids. V lost 4 bases and J lost 2; bases outside the gene matches: 5. The germline gives CDR1 MNHEY, CDR2 SVGAGI. This chain's CDR3 is CASSSLGQTYEQYF. The CDR3 DNA sequence: TGTGCCAGCAGTTCCCTGGGACAGACCTACGAGCAGTACTTC.

The rearrangement links TRBV7-8 to TRBJ1-2; tentatively, D is TRBD1 (5 bases). The germline V and J ends were trimmed by 5 bases and 4 bases, with 11 bases remaining between them. The CDR3 sequence is 13 residues long. Per germline, CDR1 SGHVS and CDR2 FQNEAQ. The CDR3, as DNA: TGTGCCAGCAGCCCTACGACAGCCTATGGCTACACCTTC. It specifies CASSPTTAYGYTF.

The chain links TRBV6-4 to TRBJ2-1; 9 nucleotides match TRBD1. J gave up 9 bases and V 4 bases, and 13 bases lay outside the gene matches. Germline CDR1 MRHNA, CDR2 SNTAGT. The CDR3 has 16 amino acids. CDR3 protein: CASSGTRDRDKAEQFF. CDR3 DNA sequence: TGTGCCAGCAGTGGGACCCGGGACAGGGATAAGGCTGAGCAGTTCTTC.

This clone was detected only once. The chain uses TRBV9 and TRBJ2-3; D ambiguous. The CDR3 covers 15 residues. V lost 3 bases to trimming and J lost 0 bases, with 11 bases between them. Germline V gene lookup returns CDR1 SGDLS and CDR2 YYNGEE. CDR3 bases: TGTGCCAGCAGCGGAACAGCTACTAGCACAGATACGCAGTATTTT. Translated: CASSGTATSTDTQYF.

The gene calls are TRBV5-1 and TRBJ2-5; no clear D gene. V lost 4 bases and J 2 bases, leaving 12 bases between the germline ends. The CDR3 contains 14 residues. Germline CDR1 and CDR2: SGHRS and YFSETQ. CDR3 region: CASSPRSNQETQYF. CDR3 sequence (DNA): TGCGCCAGCAGCCCCCGGTCGAATCAAGAGACCCAGTACTTC.

The chain is built from TRBV19 and TRBJ2-1; 8 bases line up with TRBD1. This CDR3 spans 16 amino acids. The germline CDR1 and CDR2 sequences are LNHDA and SQIVND (reference sequence). V lost 3 bases and J lost 5; bases outside the gene matches: 9. The CDR3 DNA is TGTGCCAGTAGTATTGGGGGACAGGTATTGAACAATGAGCAGTTCTTC. Translating gives CASSIGGQVLNNEQFF.

This chain uses TRBV5-8 with TRBJ2-3; 15 nucleotides agree with TRBD2. There are 17 residues in the CDR3. With V trimmed by 5 bases and J by 3 bases, 7 bases remained unmatched. In germline, CDR1 is SGHTS, CDR2 YDEGEE. CDR3 bases: TGTGCCAGCAGTACAGGGACTAGCGGGGGGTTAACAGATACGCAGTATTTT. It yields the protein CASSTGTSGGLTDTQYF.

V and J are TRBV12-3 or TRBV12-4 and TRBJ2-3, with a weak D call TRBD1 (6 bases). Trimming took off 7 bases at V and 12 bases at J, with 17 bases between the two ends. The CDR3 length is 12 residues. Here the CDR3 DNA reads TGTGCCAGCACCGACCAAGGACAGCGCCAGTATTTT. This sequence encodes CASTDQGQRQYF.

The rearrangement uses TRBV7-3 and TRBJ2-1, with 10 bases fitting TRBD2. Germline V gene data show CDR1 as SGHTA and CDR2 as FQGTGA. V dropped 2 bases and J dropped 4; count of bases not matched to a gene: 8. The CDR3 covers 17 residues. The CDR3 is CASSLGRLAGVYNEQFF. In DNA form, the CDR3 reads TGTGCCAGCAGCTTAGGTCGGCTAGCGGGGGTATACAATGAGCAGTTCTTC.

The CDR3 nucleotides read TGTGCCATCAGTGAGTCTCAGGGGGCGGATGAAAAACTGTTTTTT. Translating gives CAISESQGADEKLFF. V usage is TRBV10-3 and J usage is TRBJ1-4; 8 nucleotides align to TRBD1. CDR1 is ENHRY, CDR2 SYGVKD, per germline. The CDR3 totals 15 residues. Losses at the gene ends were 0 bases for V and 6 bases for J; bases not matched to a gene: 3.

The genes are TRBV28 and TRBJ1-1; 12 bases fit TRBD1. The germline gives CDR1 MDHEN, CDR2 SYDVKM. V lost 6 bases, J lost 4 bases, and 15 bases stayed unmatched. The CDR3 extends over 18 amino acids. The DNA of the CDR3 is TGTGCCAGCAGCTCTCTAAGTGGGGACAGGGGGCGAGGCACTGAAGCTTTCTTT. It yields the protein CASSSLSGDRGRGTEAFF.

The J gene is TRBJ1-6, the V gene TRBV3-1 (or the pseudogene TRBV3-2); D is unclear. Germline V CDR1 and CDR2: LGHDT, YNNKEL (reference sequence). This CDR3 comprises 14 residues. V was shortened by 1 base and J by 7 bases, with 8 bases between the two germline ends. CDR3 DNA: TGTGCCAGCAGCCAAGGGGCAGTAAATTCACCCCTCCACTTT. This translates into CASSQGAVNSPLHF.

This clone was seen just once. The rearrangement links TRBV7-6 to TRBJ2-5, with a possible D match to TRBD2 (5 bases). The V gene lost 3 bases and the J gene lost 3 bases, with 11 bases spanning the gap. The CDR3 loop spans 14 amino acids. Germline assignment: CDR1 SGHVS and CDR2 FNYEAQ. The CDR3 here is CASSLGWEKETQYF. The CDR3 bases are TGTGCCAGCAGCTTGGGCTGGGAGAAAGAGACCCAGTACTTC.

The table lists this clone with a few counts. The genes are TRBV7-2 and TRBJ2-5, with a possible D match to TRBD1 (6 bases). Germline CDR1 is SGHTA and CDR2 is FQGNSA. CDR3 length: 17 residues. V lost 1 base, J lost 2 bases, and 17 bases lay in between. The CDR3 sequence is CASSLVRGDPRQETQYF. The CDR3 bases are TGTGCCAGCAGCTTAGTCAGGGGAGACCCAAGGCAAGAGACCCAGTACTTC.

This clone was recorded once. V usage is TRBV7-8 and J usage is TRBJ1-5, with 7 bases matching TRBD1. Germline assignment: CDR1 SGHVS and CDR2 FQNEAQ. The CDR3 totals 16 residues. V lost 3 bases to trimming and J lost 3 bases; unmatched junction nucleotides: 8. The CDR3 is CASSLPTGTSNQPQHF. The CDR3 coding sequence is TGTGCCAGCAGCTTGCCGACAGGGACATCCAATCAGCCCCAGCATTTT.

V gene TRBV5-1 combines with J gene TRBJ2-5, with D maybe TRBD1 (6 bases). Trimming removed 5 bases from V and 4 bases from J, with 9 bases in between. Germline V gene lookup returns CDR1 SGHRS and CDR2 YFSETQ. CDR3 length: 12 amino acids. The CDR3 nucleotides are TGCGCCAGCAGAATGGGGGCAGAGACCCAGTACTTC. Protein: CASRMGAETQYF. The full variable domain, in which reference TRBV5-1 and TRBJ2-5 provide the parts outside the CDR3, is KAGVTQTPRYLIKTRGQQVTLSCSPISGHRSVSWYQQTPGQGLQFLFEYFSETQRNKGNFPGRFSGRQFSNSRSEMNVSTLELGDSALYLCASRMGAETQYFGPGTRLLVL.

The chain recombines TRBV18 with TRBJ1-2; tentatively, D is TRBD1 (5 bases). This CDR3 has 12 amino acids. From germline, CDR1 is KGHSH and CDR2 LQKENI. The V and J ends lost 0 bases and 10 bases respectively, with 9 bases between them. The CDR3 protein is CASSPPGTTYTF. The CDR3 DNA reads TGTGCCAGCTCACCACCAGGGACTACCTACACCTTC.

This sequence joins TRBV21-1 and TRBJ1-2; the table calls TRBD1, which could not be checked here. TRBV21-1 is recorded as a pseudogene. The CDR3 has 17 residues. CDR3 bases: TGTGCCAGCAGCTATTTGACCAGGGTGAGTAAATTTTATGGCTACACCTTC. This translates into CASSYLTRVSKFYGYTF.

This rearrangement joins TRBV7-9 to TRBJ1-4, with TRBD1 as a possible D gene (6 bases). The CDR3 sequence is 14 residues long. In germline, CDR1 is SEHNR, CDR2 FQNEAQ (reference sequence). V gave up 0 bases and J gave up 10 bases, with 12 bases separating them. CDR3 coding DNA: TGTGCCAGCAGCTTAGCTCAGGGGATTGTAAAACTGTTTTTT. Residues: CASSLAQGIVKLFF. The whole variable domain, filled in from reference TRBV7-9 and TRBJ1-4, reads DTGVSQNPRHKITKRGQNVTFRCDPISEHNRLYWYRQTLGQGPEFLTYFQNEAQLEKSRLLSDRFSAERPKGSFSTLEIQRTEQGDSAMYLCASSLAQGIVKLFFGSGTQLSVL.

The rearrangement uses TRBV2 and TRBJ1-2; weak D call: TRBD1 (5 bases). The CDR3 is 13 residues long. Germline assignment: CDR1 SNHLY and CDR2 FYNNEI. With 0 bases removed from V and 7 bases from J, the gap between germline ends came to 9 bases. The CDR3 loop reads CASSEAVGGGYTF. The DNA of the CDR3 is TGTGCCAGCAGTGAAGCAGTCGGGGGTGGCTACACCTTC.

As to this clone: An end of the junction does not agree with germline; a read error may underlie this. The rearrangement joins TRBV7-9 to TRBJ2-7; 9 positions match TRBD2. The V gene's germline CDR1 is SEHNR and CDR2 FQNEAQ (reference sequence). This CDR3 is 19 amino acids long. The CDR3 DNA follows: TGTGCCAGCAACTTAACCGAGTGGGGACTAGGGACTAGCTTCTACGAGCAGTACTTC. It is translated as CASNLTEWGLGTSFYEQYF.

J is TRBJ1-3 and V is TRBV5-1; D perhaps matches TRBD1 (5 bases). Trimming removed 1 base at V and 2 bases at J, with 13 bases between. This CDR3 spans 16 amino acids. CDR1 and CDR2 (germline): SGHRS, YFSETQ. CDR3 loop: CASSLYGQGTGNTIYF. The CDR3 coding sequence is TGCGCCAGCAGCTTGTACGGGCAGGGTACTGGAAACACCATATATTTT.